The 29 T cell receptor beta chains below come from one sample, sequenced in a study of PD-L1 blockade in urothelial cancer. Assay used: immunoSEQ multiplex PCR; TCRdb lists only in-frame clones, some missing. The sample holds about 63,000 clones; roughly four fifths are singletons and the top ten take roughly 5%. As for time point: pretreatment peripheral blood. The sequences come from PBMCs, collected around atezolizumab (anti-PD-L1) treatment. Receptor source: a man aged 65 to 85 with urothelial cancer.

The chain employs TRBV29-1 and TRBJ2-1; D is perhaps TRBD1 (6 bases). Germline CDR1 reads SQVTM; CDR2 reads ANQGSEA. The CDR3 is made up of 16 amino acids. V was trimmed by 1 base and J by 1 base, leaving 14 bases between them. The DNA for the CDR3 is TGCAGCGTTGAAGCCACCACCACAGGGTCCTACAATGAGCAGTTCTTC. It translates to CSVEATTTGSYNEQFF.

This clone was counted only a few times. The chain carries TRBV7-9 and TRBJ1-2; D gene uncertain. Germline loops: CDR1 SEHNR, CDR2 FQNEAQ (reference sequence). V lost 1 base and J 0 bases, leaving 6 bases between the germline ends. The CDR3 runs 14 residues. The CDR3 DNA follows: TGTGCCAGCAGCTTAGGAGAAGCTAACTATGGCTACACCTTC. Translated: CASSLGEANYGYTF.

The count of this clone is one. J is TRBJ1-1 and V is TRBV19; tentatively, D is TRBD1 (5 bases). Germline V gives CDR1 LNHDA, CDR2 SQIVND (reference sequence). The CDR3 runs to 14 residues. V dropped 3 bases and J dropped 4 bases, with 12 bases sitting between them. As DNA, the CDR3 is TGTGCCAGTAGTATGGGGCGTCTAAGCACTGAAGCTTTCTTT. Its translation is CASSMGRLSTEAFF.

Note on this clone: The sample carries other DNA sequences with the same CDR3. The chain recombines TRBV5-1 with TRBJ1-1; unclear D gene. Germline V gene data show CDR1 as SGHRS and CDR2 as YFSETQ. V lost 0 bases to trimming and J lost 1 base, with 10 bases between them. The CDR3 is 15 residues long. CDR3: CASSLGAGGNTEAFF. Here the CDR3 DNA reads TGCGCCAGCAGCTTGGGGGCAGGAGGGAACACTGAAGCTTTCTTT.

This chain links TRBV7-3 with TRBJ2-1, with 11 bases lining up with TRBD2. Germline CDR1 and CDR2: SGHTA and FQGTGA. This CDR3 has 13 residues. Germline trimming cut 5 bases from V and 15 bases from J; bases unmatched to any gene: 9. CDR3 residues: CASSPTSGSAPFF. The CDR3 nucleotides are TGTGCCAGCAGCCCTACTAGCGGGAGCGCTCCGTTCTTC.

The chain is built from TRBV5-1 and TRBJ1-3, with D perhaps TRBD1 (5 bases). Germline V CDR1 and CDR2: SGHRS, YFSETQ. Deletions cut 4 bases from V and 0 bases from J, with 8 bases between. The CDR3 is 14 residues long. The CDR3 region is CASSQGSSGNTIYF. For the CDR3, the DNA is TGCGCCAGCAGCCAGGGCAGCTCTGGAAACACCATATATTTT.

The J gene is TRBJ2-7, the V gene TRBV13, with 9 nucleotides matching TRBD1. V dropped 0 bases and J dropped 3; count of bases not matched to a gene: 3. The CDR3 covers 15 residues. Germline lookup yields CDR1 PRHDT and CDR2 FYEKMQ (reference sequence). The CDR3 protein is CASSLGPGQGYEQYF. The DNA of the CDR3 is TGTGCCAGCAGCTTAGGGCCGGGACAGGGCTACGAGCAGTACTTC.

The CDR3 sequence: CASSKVTGTANQPQHF. DNA of the CDR3: TGTGCCAGCAGCAAAGTGACGGGGACAGCTAATCAGCCCCAGCATTTT. The chain recombines TRBV21-1 with TRBJ1-5; the table's D call of TRBD1 was not tested on the DNA. TRBV21-1 is described as a pseudogene. The length of the CDR3 is 16 residues.

This clone came up a few times. The rearrangement joins TRBV12-5 to TRBJ1-4; the match to TRBD1 covers 8 bases. V lost 6 bases, J lost 6 bases, and 6 bases stayed unmatched. The CDR3 extends over 14 amino acids. CDR1 is LGHNT, CDR2 FRNRAP, per germline. The CDR3 protein is CASGRQGRDEKLFF. DNA for the CDR3: TGTGCTAGTGGCCGACAGGGGCGGGATGAAAAACTGTTTTTT.

The chain joins TRBV6-1 to TRBJ2-5; weak D call: TRBD1 (5 bases). Per the germline V gene, CDR1 is MNHNS and CDR2 is SASEGT. The ends were cut back, 6 bases at V and 1 base at J, with 6 bases in the middle. The CDR3 has 12 residues. The CDR3 sequence is CASSDSQETQYF. The CDR3 DNA reads as TGTGCCAGCAGCGACAGCCAAGAGACCCAGTACTTC.

This sequence joins TRBV5-6 and TRBJ1-5; 8 nucleotides agree with TRBD1. The V and J ends lost 2 bases and 5 bases, in that order; junction bases with no gene match: 6. The CDR3 loop spans 15 amino acids. Germline CDR1 SGHDT, CDR2 YYEEEE. In DNA form, the CDR3 reads TGTGCCAGCAGCTTCAAAACAGGGGGTGATCAGCCCCAGCATTTT. Its protein is CASSFKTGGDQPQHF.

The J gene is TRBJ2-5, the V gene TRBV9; 8 bases match TRBD2. This CDR3 region has 15 residues. V was pared by 4 bases and J by 1 base, with 6 bases of the junction left unmatched. CDR1 SGDLS and CDR2 YYNGEE come from the germline V gene. CDR3 sequence reads: CASSSGLAFQETQYF. DNA for the CDR3: TGTGCCAGCAGCTCCGGACTAGCCTTCCAAGAGACCCAGTACTTC.

The chain employs TRBV29-1 and TRBJ2-7; 8 bases are a match to TRBD2. From germline, CDR1 is SQVTM and CDR2 ANQGSEA. V was clipped by 8 bases and J by 4 bases; unmatched bases: 22. The CDR3 is 17 amino acids. The CDR3 here is CSPEGSGINPPMYEQYF. The CDR3 nucleotides are TGCAGCCCTGAAGGTAGCGGGATTAACCCCCCTATGTACGAGCAGTACTTC.

This clone was counted a few times. The chain uses TRBV6-1 and TRBJ2-2; 13 nucleotides agree with TRBD2. CDR1 is MNHNS and CDR2 is SASEGT in the germline V gene. Unmatched junction bases numbered 7, after V lost 10 bases and J lost 5 bases. This CDR3 comprises 15 residues. CDR3 bases: TGTGCCACTGGACTAGCGGGAGTCCAGACCGGGGAGCTGTTTTTT. Encoded protein: CATGLAGVQTGELFF.

The chain uses TRBV5-1 and TRBJ2-3; D is unresolved. The germline V gene has CDR1 SGHRS and CDR2 YFSETQ. There are 14 residues in the CDR3. Trimming shortened V by 4 bases and J by 0 bases, and 9 bases separated the two germline ends. In nucleotides, the CDR3 is TGCGCCAGCAGCCCCACAGACAGCACAGATACGCAGTATTTT. It yields the protein CASSPTDSTDTQYF.

The rearrangement joins TRBV5-4 to TRBJ1-1; tentative D call: TRBD1 (5 bases). This CDR3 has 17 residues. The ends were cut back, 4 bases at V and 0 bases at J, with 19 bases in the middle. Per germline, CDR1 SGHNT and CDR2 YYREEE (reference sequence). CDR3 sequence: CASSVPGGPLMNTEAFF. DNA for the CDR3: TGTGCCAGCAGCGTCCCGGGGGGTCCCTTAATGAACACTGAAGCTTTCTTT.

V is TRBV7-2 and J is TRBJ2-7; 11 bases line up with TRBD2. The germline CDR1 and CDR2 sequences are SGHTA and FQGNSA. The ends lost 4 bases at V and 3 bases at J; junction bases unmatched: 5. The CDR3 runs 15 residues. The CDR3 DNA sequence: TGTGCCAGCAGCTCAGGGACTAGCGGCTTCTACGAGCAGTACTTC. Translating gives CASSSGTSGFYEQYF.

The chain links TRBV6-5 to TRBJ1-5, with D perhaps matching TRBD1 (5 bases). V was shortened by 6 bases and J by 4 bases, with 10 bases between the two germline ends. This CDR3 region has 13 residues. Germline V gives CDR1 MNHEY, CDR2 SVGAGI. The CDR3 region is CASRNRINQPQHF. The CDR3 DNA is TGTGCCAGCAGGAACAGGATTAATCAGCCCCAGCATTTT.

V and J are TRBV19 and TRBJ2-7; 11 positions agree with TRBD2. Germline CDR1 is LNHDA and CDR2 is SQIVND (reference sequence). This CDR3 contains 15 residues. Unmatched junction bases numbered 4, after V lost 2 bases and J lost 4 bases. DNA of the CDR3: TGTGCCAGTAGTATAAAACTAGCGGGAGCTTACGAGCAGTACTTC. Translated: CASSIKLAGAYEQYF.

The chain combines TRBV30 with TRBJ2-1; TRBD1 agrees at 9 bases. The J segment lost 2 bases and the V segment lost 5 bases, leaving 4 bases of the junction unmatched. CDR3 length equals 14 residues. Germline CDR1 and CDR2: GTSNPN and SVGIG (reference sequence). The CDR3 loop is CAWLRDRAYNEQFF. For the CDR3, the DNA is TGTGCCTGGCTCCGGGACAGGGCCTACAATGAGCAGTTCTTC.

CDR3 sequence: CASTSEQGVSSGNTIYF. In nucleotides, the CDR3 is TGTGCCAGCACCTCGGAACAGGGTGTGAGCTCTGGAAACACCATATATTTT. This chain uses TRBV4-2 with TRBJ1-3; weak D call: TRBD1 (6 bases). Per germline, CDR1 LGHNA and CDR2 YNFKEQ. There are 17 residues in the CDR3. The germline V and J ends were trimmed by 7 bases and 0 bases, with 19 bases remaining between them.

The rearrangement links TRBV6-1 to TRBJ2-7, with D perhaps matching TRBD1 (6 bases). Germline CDR1 and CDR2: MNHNS and SASEGT. Trimming left V 4 bases short and J 1 base short, with 17 bases between. The CDR3 sequence is 16 residues long. This CDR3 reads CASSADQGLGSYEQYF. CDR3 in DNA: TGTGCCAGCAGTGCCGATCAGGGGTTAGGATCCTACGAGCAGTACTTC.

In regard to this clone: Other nucleotide sequences in the sample specify the same CDR3. The rearrangement joins TRBV4-1 to TRBJ2-7, with 12 bases aligning to TRBD1. Trimming took 3 bases from V and 4 from J; bases not matched to a gene: 4. CDR3 length equals 15 residues. CDR1 MGHRA and CDR2 YSYEKL come from the germline V gene. The CDR3: CASSQGTGGTYEQYF. CDR3 nucleotides: TGCGCCAGCAGCCAGGGGACAGGGGGCACGTACGAGCAGTACTTC.

This clone has a handful of counts. The chain has TRBV7-3 and TRBJ2-2, with a possible D match to TRBD1 (5 bases). Per the germline V gene, CDR1 is SGHTA and CDR2 is FQGTGA. This CDR3 region has 14 residues. Trimming cost V 3 bases and J 3 bases, with 8 bases left between them. The CDR3 spells CASSFDRYTGELFF. The CDR3 DNA sequence: TGTGCCAGCAGCTTCGACAGATACACCGGGGAGCTGTTTTTT.

The sample holds a few counts of this clone. J is TRBJ1-1 and V is TRBV14, with TRBD1 as a possible D gene (5 bases). Germline V gene sequence: CDR1 SGHDN, CDR2 FVKESK. V dropped 6 bases and J dropped 2 bases, with 16 bases sitting between them. CDR3 length: 15 amino acids. The CDR3 nucleotides read TGTGCCAGCAGTCACACCCCGACAGACAACACTGAAGCTTTCTTT. It translates to CASSHTPTDNTEAFF.

V is TRBV7-2 and J is TRBJ2-7; 8 bases are a match to TRBD2. This CDR3 comprises 14 residues. Germline V CDR1 and CDR2: SGHTA, FQGNSA. The V and J ends lost 5 bases and 3 bases, in that order; junction bases with no gene match: 6. Here the CDR3 reads CASSRSGASYEQYF. CDR3 DNA sequence: TGTGCCAGCAGCCGTAGCGGGGCCAGCTACGAGCAGTACTTC.

This chain joins TRBV6-5 and TRBJ1-5, with D unclear. The CDR3 loop spans 15 amino acids. Germline V lookup: CDR1 MNHEY, CDR2 SVGAGI. V was cut by 10 bases and J by 3 bases, with 19 bases left in between. The CDR3 spells CATSRSSPSNQPQHF. The CDR3 region has the DNA TGTGCCACCTCAAGGAGTAGCCCTTCCAATCAGCCCCAGCATTTT.

The CDR3 sequence is CASSADTAMNTEAFF. As DNA, the CDR3 is TGCGCCAGCAGCGCAGATACAGCTATGAACACTGAAGCTTTCTTT. The chain carries TRBV5-1 and TRBJ1-1; D ambiguous. The V gene lost 4 bases and the J gene lost 0 bases, with 13 bases spanning the gap. This CDR3 region has 15 residues. Germline V lookup: CDR1 SGHRS, CDR2 YFSETQ.

This chain uses TRBV6-1 with TRBJ2-3, with 14 bases aligning to TRBD2. Germline V gives CDR1 MNHNS, CDR2 SASEGT. This CDR3 region has 17 residues. The J segment lost 1 base and the V segment lost 4 bases, leaving 4 bases of the junction unmatched. CDR3 protein: CASSGLAGGSRTDTQYF. CDR3 DNA sequence: TGTGCCAGCAGTGGACTAGCGGGGGGGTCCCGCACAGATACGCAGTATTTT.